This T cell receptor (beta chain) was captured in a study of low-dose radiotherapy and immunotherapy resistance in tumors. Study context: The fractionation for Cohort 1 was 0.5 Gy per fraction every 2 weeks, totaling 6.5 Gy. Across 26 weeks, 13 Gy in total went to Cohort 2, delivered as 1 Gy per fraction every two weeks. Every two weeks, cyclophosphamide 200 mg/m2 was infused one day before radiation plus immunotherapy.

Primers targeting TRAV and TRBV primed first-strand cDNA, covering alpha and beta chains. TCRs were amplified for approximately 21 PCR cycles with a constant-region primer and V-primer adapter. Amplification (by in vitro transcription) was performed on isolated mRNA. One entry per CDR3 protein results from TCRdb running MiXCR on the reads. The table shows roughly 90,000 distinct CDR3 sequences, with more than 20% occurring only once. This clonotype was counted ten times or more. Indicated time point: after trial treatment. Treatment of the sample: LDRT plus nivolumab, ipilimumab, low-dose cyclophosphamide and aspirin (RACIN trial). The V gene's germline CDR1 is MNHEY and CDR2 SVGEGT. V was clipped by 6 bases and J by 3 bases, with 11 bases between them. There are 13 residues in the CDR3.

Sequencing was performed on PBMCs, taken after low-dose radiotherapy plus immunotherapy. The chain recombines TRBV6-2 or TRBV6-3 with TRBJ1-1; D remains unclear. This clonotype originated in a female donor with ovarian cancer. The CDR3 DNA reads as TGTGCCAGCAGGGCTAGGACTGACACTGAAGCTTTCTTT. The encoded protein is CASRARTDTEAFF.